The clone carrying this T cell receptor (beta chain) showed up many times. Antigen unknown. TCRdb reanalysed the multiplex PCR reads using MiXCR and keeps one entry per CDR3 protein. The table includes some 200,000 distinct CDR3 sequences, 31% detected once. The data originate from a study of breast tumors, draining lymph nodes, adjacent tissues. Study observations and caveats: Compared with lymph nodes, tumors were less diverse; compared with nontumor tissue, more. Tumor T cell lymph node origin was a supported hypothesis, not proven. Luminal-like breast cancer showed significantly greater tumor-nontumor repertoire similarity than basal-like breast cancer did.

CDR3 size: 20 residues. Germline V gives CDR1 SEHNR, CDR2 FQNEAQ (reference sequence). The trim removed 5 bases at V and 6 bases at J, leaving 19 bases unmatched. Samples came from axillary lymph nodes draining the breast cancer. This chain joins TRBV7-9 and TRBJ2-3; 14 bases align to TRBD2. The receptor's source is a female donor with breast cancer. Some clones in this sample may be carry-over from other donors' samples. Material: axillary lymph node tissue. DNA of the CDR3: TGTGCCAGCAGCAAAAGTAGACTAGCGGGGGGGCGGGCCGAGTTGGATACGCAGTATTTT. It yields the protein CASSKSRLAGGRAELDTQYF.